These T cell receptor beta chains were read from a single sample in a study of vaccination effects on CD4 cells after COVID-19. Their antigen targets remain unknown. The protocol was immunoSEQ multiplex PCR, while the TCRdb copy is restricted to in-frame clones and leaves out a portion. The sample contains some 27,000 clones, less than 75% of which appear only once. Material: CD4+ T cells from PBMCs cultured with HCoV-NL63 spike peptides, obtained after COVID-19 vaccination. The receptors derive from a human donor who received a COVID-19 vaccine. The CDR3 runs from the conserved cysteine through the conserved F or W. D genes are given only for firm matches. Clone size is shown for a subset of rows, as once, few, many or a class of expanded clone.

v_gene	j_gene	abundance	d_gene	CDR3nt	CDR3aa
TRBV7-9	TRBJ2-5	NA	NA	TGTGCCAGCAGCTTAATGGGATCGGGGTACCAAGAGACCCAGTACTTC	CASSLMGSGYQETQYF
TRBV2	TRBJ1-1	few	NA	TGTGCCAGCAGTGGGGGGTGGGGGGCGGACACTGAAGCTTTCTTT	CASSGGWGADTEAFF
TRBV19	TRBJ2-7	NA	NA	TGTGCCAGTAGTATTGTTTCAGGGAGTTACTACGAGCAGTACTTC	CASSIVSGSYYEQYF
TRBV5-1	TRBJ2-1	medium-sized	TRBD2	TGCGCCAGCAGCAGTGCCGGGGGGGGTTCATCCTACAATGAGCAGTTCTTC	CASSSAGGGSSYNEQFF
TRBV6-6	TRBJ1-1	NA	NA	TGTGCCAGCAGTTACCCGGCTTTCACTGAAGCTTTCTTT	CASSYPAFTEAFF
TRBV3-1/TRBV3-2	TRBJ1-5	NA	NA	TGTGCCAGCAGCCAAGACAGGGGCAATCAGCCCCAGCATTTT	CASSQDRGNQPQHF
TRBV7-2	TRBJ1-4	once	NA	TGTGCCAGCAGCCGGGGGGGGACTAATGAAAAACTGTTTTTT	CASSRGGTNEKLFF
TRBV5-1	TRBJ2-7	NA	NA	TGCGCCAGCAGCGGGGCCTACGAGCAGTACTTC	CASSGAYEQYF
TRBV7-9	TRBJ1-2	NA	NA	TGTGCCAGCAGCTTAGGGATTGCAGGGGCCTATGGCTACACCTTC	CASSLGIAGAYGYTF
TRBV3-1/TRBV3-2	TRBJ2-7	NA	NA	TGTGCCAGCAGCCCTGTGGGTCCCATTTCGTTAGACGAGCAGTACTTC	CASSPVGPISLDEQYF
TRBV19	TRBJ2-3	NA	NA	TGTGCCAGTAGGCAGGGAGATACGCAGTATTTT	CASRQGDTQYF
TRBV4-1	TRBJ1-3	once	NA	TGCGCCAGCAGCTCTCTACCCTCGGCGCTCGGGCTCTCTGGAAACACCATATATTTT	CASSSLPSALGLSGNTIYF
TRBV27	TRBJ1-2	NA	TRBD1	TGTGCCAGCACCAAACAGGGGGCCCGTAACTATGGCTACACCTTC	CASTKQGARNYGYTF
TRBV13	TRBJ1-1	NA	NA	TGTGCCAGCAGCATAAGATCCTGGGAGTTGAACACTGAAGCTTTCTTT	CASSIRSWELNTEAFF
TRBV5-1	TRBJ2-7	few	NA	TGCGCCAGCAGCCCACAGGACGGCTACGAGCAGTACTTC	CASSPQDGYEQYF
TRBV19	TRBJ1-6	few	TRBD1	TGTGCCAGTGAACCGGGACAGGGGTATTCACCCCTCCACTTT	CASEPGQGYSPLHF
TRBV18	TRBJ1-2	NA	TRBD1	TGTGCCAGCTCGGAAGACAGGGGGCCTCATGGCTACACCTTC	CASSEDRGPHGYTF
TRBV6-5	TRBJ2-7	NA	NA	TGTGCCAGCAGTCCGGGACAAGACTACGAGCAGTACTTC	CASSPGQDYEQYF
TRBV5-1	TRBJ2-5	NA	TRBD2	TGCGCCAGCAGCTTGGCCGGGGGGGTTCAAGAGACCCAGTACTTC	CASSLAGGVQETQYF
TRBV6-5	TRBJ1-5	once	NA	TGTGCCAGCAGCGCGGACGGAAGCAATCAGCCCCAGCATTTT	CASSADGSNQPQHF
TRBV7-9	TRBJ1-2	NA	NA	TGTGCCAGCAGCTTATTGGGCCCCTATGGCTACACCTTC	CASSLLGPYGYTF
TRBV7-9	TRBJ2-7	NA	TRBD2	TGTGCCAGCAGCATAACTAGCGGGAGCTACGAGCAGTACTTC	CASSITSGSYEQYF
TRBV4-1	TRBJ1-1	NA	NA	TGCGCCAGCAGCCAGCAAGAGGCCTTGAACACTGAAGCTTTCTTT	CASSQQEALNTEAFF
TRBV9	TRBJ1-2	NA	TRBD1	TGTGCCAGCAGCGTATTATTGACAGGGGGCCATGGCTACACCTTC	CASSVLLTGGHGYTF
TRBV4-1	TRBJ2-7	NA	NA	TGCGCCAGCAGCCAAGATCAAAGTGGCAGGGCCTACGAGCAGTACTTC	CASSQDQSGRAYEQYF
TRBV5-6	TRBJ1-6	once	NA	TGTGCCAGCAGCTTCTTCCCCGCAGGTTGGGGCCCTGTGTCACCCCTCCACTTT	CASSFFPAGWGPVSPLHF
TRBV11-2	TRBJ2-3	NA	TRBD1	TGTGCCAGCAGCTTGGACAGGGCGGGCAGTACAGATACGCAGTATTTT	CASSLDRAGSTDTQYF
TRBV5-5	TRBJ1-5	few	NA	TGTGCCAGCAGCCCGACAGCCTTTAGCAATCAGCCCCAGCATTTT	CASSPTAFSNQPQHF
TRBV5-6	TRBJ1-1	NA	TRBD1	TGTGCCAGCAGCAACCCAGGGGGCCTGGGCACTGAAGCTTTCTTT	CASSNPGGLGTEAFF
TRBV15	TRBJ2-5	NA	TRBD2	TGTGCCACCAGCAGAGGCCCCGGACTAGCGGGGGGCCGGGAGACCCAGTACTTC	CATSRGPGLAGGRETQYF
TRBV4-2	TRBJ1-3	NA	TRBD1	TGTGCCAGCAGGATGACAGGGGAGACCTCTGGAAACACCATATATTTT	CASRMTGETSGNTIYF
TRBV9	TRBJ1-1	NA	NA	TGTGCCAGCAGCGCCCCGGGCAGCTTGAACACTGAAGCTTTCTTT	CASSAPGSLNTEAFF
TRBV24-1	TRBJ2-6	NA	NA	TGTGCCACCAGTGATCCACGTCCTGGGGCCAACGTCCTGACTTTC	CATSDPRPGANVLTF
TRBV2	TRBJ2-7	NA	NA	TGTGCCAGCAGTGCGTGGACACTTATTTCCCTGGAGCAGTACTTC	CASSAWTLISLEQYF
TRBV19	TRBJ1-2	few	NA	TGTGCCAGTAGTATAGACGGGGGCTATGGTGGCTACACCTTC	CASSIDGGYGGYTF
TRBV10-3	TRBJ2-7	NA	TRBD2	TGTGCCATCAGGGGAGAGCGGGGCTCCTACGAGCAGTACTTC	CAIRGERGSYEQYF